Below, 11 T cell receptor beta chains from the same sample are listed, as sequenced in a study of blood T cell repertoires in COVID-19. The table came from immunoSEQ multiplex PCR; TCRdb's copy has only in-frame clones and leaves some out. The sample contains approximately 19,000 clones, about nine tenths of which appear only once. The sample was peripheral blood. The receptors were gathered from a human donor in a cohort sampled during active COVID-19.

J is TRBJ2-3 and V is TRBV5-4; the match to TRBD2 covers 8 bases. Germline CDR1 reads SGHNT; CDR2 reads YYREEE (reference sequence). This CDR3 has 18 amino acids. V shed 4 bases, J shed 1 base, and the junction held 14 bases outside the gene matches. This chain's CDR3 is CASSPPGGRGARTDTQYF. CDR3 nucleotide sequence: TGTGCCAGCAGCCCCCCGGGGGGGCGGGGGGCCCGCACAGATACGCAGTATTTT.

The chain links TRBV5-6 to TRBJ1-3; D might be TRBD1 (5 bases). V lost 1 base to trimming and J lost 4 bases, with 9 bases between them. This CDR3 region has 14 residues. Germline assignment: CDR1 SGHDT and CDR2 YYEEEE. The CDR3 DNA reads TGTGCCAGCAGCTTGTGGGGCCCCGGAAACACCATATATTTT. This sequence encodes CASSLWGPGNTIYF.

This chain joins TRBV7-9 and TRBJ2-3; 12 nucleotides line up with TRBD2. Germline V CDR1 and CDR2: SEHNR, FQNEAQ (reference sequence). The CDR3 runs 16 residues. V lost 3 bases to trimming and J lost 0 bases; unmatched junction nucleotides: 1. CDR3 loop: CASSLTSGGSTDTQYF. As DNA, the CDR3 is TGTGCCAGCAGCTTGACTAGCGGGGGAAGCACAGATACGCAGTATTTT.

This clone was recorded once. The rearrangement links TRBV15 to TRBJ2-4, with 9 nucleotides matching TRBD2. V was clipped by 8 bases and J by 7 bases; unmatched bases: 3. The germline gives CDR1 LNHNV, CDR2 YYDKDF (reference sequence). CDR3 length: 12 residues. CDR3 nucleotides: TGTGCCACCGGGAGCGGGGGGAACATTCAGTACTTC. It codes for CATGSGGNIQYF.

V usage is TRBV29-1 and J usage is TRBJ2-4; 8 bases line up with TRBD1. Germline values: CDR1 SQVTM, CDR2 ANQGSEA. Losses at the gene ends were 1 base for V and 0 bases for J; bases not matched to a gene: 8. This CDR3 is 17 amino acids long. This CDR3 is CSVEGLGQGLAKNIQYF. CDR3 nucleotide sequence: TGCAGCGTTGAAGGTCTAGGACAGGGACTAGCCAAAAACATTCAGTACTTC.

V is TRBV6-4 and J is TRBJ1-2, with 8 bases lining up with TRBD1. The CDR3 runs 14 residues. The V gene's germline CDR1 is MRHNA and CDR2 SNTAGT. The J segment lost 14 bases and the V segment lost 4 bases, leaving 15 bases of the junction unmatched. The CDR3 DNA is TGTGCCAGCAGTGCCGAAAGGACAGGGTGGGCGAAAACCTTC. Amino acids: CASSAERTGWAKTF.

This chain joins TRBV2 and TRBJ2-1; D might be TRBD1 (6 bases). CDR1 SNHLY and CDR2 FYNNEI come from the germline V gene. The CDR3 covers 15 residues. The germline V and J ends were trimmed by 0 bases and 3 bases, with 9 bases remaining between them. Written as DNA, the CDR3 is TGTGCCAGCAGTGAAGCCCGGACAGACTACAATGAGCAGTTCTTC. This gives the protein CASSEARTDYNEQFF.

The rearrangement uses TRBV13 and TRBJ2-3; 7 nucleotides agree with TRBD2. CDR3 length equals 16 residues. The V gene's germline CDR1 is PRHDT and CDR2 FYEKMQ (reference sequence). V trimming: 5 bases; J trimming: 1 base; junction bases outside the gene matches: 9. CDR3 DNA sequence: TGTGCCAGCAGCGGCAAGCTGAGCGGGGGCACAGATACGCAGTATTTT. It codes for CASSGKLSGGTDTQYF. The full variable domain, rest sourced from reference TRBV13 and TRBJ2-3, is AAGVIQSPRHLIKEKRETATLKCYPIPRHDTVYWYQQGPGQDPQFLISFYEKMQSDKGSIPDRFSAQQFSDYHSELNMSSLELGDSALYFCASSGKLSGGTDTQYFGPGTRLTVL.

This chain's CDR3 is CASSTSGTGHPEQYF. The CDR3 bases are TGTGCCAGTAGTACATCCGGGACAGGCCACCCCGAGCAGTACTTC. V usage is TRBV19 and J usage is TRBJ2-7; 8 bases map to TRBD1. V was pared by 4 bases and J by 6 bases, with 11 bases of the junction left unmatched. The germline CDR1 and CDR2 sequences are LNHDA and SQIVND (reference sequence). The CDR3 totals 15 residues.

This chain connects TRBV27 to TRBJ1-1; 9 bases line up with TRBD1. With 3 bases clipped from V and 9 bases from J, the junction kept 5 bases outside the gene matches. CDR1 and CDR2 (germline): MNHEY, SMNVEV (reference sequence). The CDR3 runs 13 residues. The CDR3 DNA sequence: TGTGCCAGCAGTTTTGGGGACAGGGCCCAAGCTTTCTTT. Translating gives CASSFGDRAQAFF.

The rearrangement uses TRBV9 and TRBJ2-5; a weak D match, TRBD1 (5 bases). Germline lookup yields CDR1 SGDLS and CDR2 YYNGEE. This CDR3 has 20 residues. With 2 bases removed from V and 2 bases from J, the gap between germline ends came to 28 bases. The chain's CDR3 is CASSVSPGSWWGEIQETQYF. As DNA, the CDR3 is TGTGCCAGCAGCGTGTCTCCAGGGTCTTGGTGGGGCGAAATACAAGAGACCCAGTACTTC.